These T cell receptor beta chains were read from a single sample in a study of T-cell reconstitution after alpha-beta-depleted transplantation in children. One entry per CDR3 protein, called by TCRdb with MiXCR from the PCR reads. Here the sample spans about 610,000 distinct CDR3 sequences, 10% being singletons. The source material was PBMCs from the stem cell graft donor, sampled from the stem cell graft. The receptors were sampled from a human donor who donated a stem cell graft to a child with acute myeloid leukemia. Each CDR3 is given with its conserved first and last residue.

CDR3 protein: CASSQTGTEQFF; J gene: TRBJ2-1; V gene: TRBV18
CDR3 protein: CASSFGQGAADTQYF; J gene: TRBJ2-3; V gene: TRBV7-2
CDR3 protein: CASSSLTDSGNTIYF; J gene: TRBJ1-3; V gene: TRBV18
CDR3 protein: CASSSSGSSPYEQYF; J gene: TRBJ2-7; V gene: TRBV12-3/TRBV12-4
CDR3 protein: CATSIQGPAGELFF; J gene: TRBJ2-2; V gene: TRBV15
CDR3 protein: CAISESRQGNTEAFF; J gene: TRBJ1-1; V gene: TRBV10-3
CDR3 protein: CSAREPPGELFF; J gene: TRBJ2-2; V gene: TRBV20-1
CDR3 protein: CSVQQGSINQPQHF; J gene: TRBJ1-5; V gene: TRBV29-1
CDR3 protein: CSASNPGASTDTQYF; J gene: TRBJ2-3; V gene: TRBV20-1
CDR3 protein: CASSFQPYEQYF; J gene: TRBJ2-7; V gene: TRBV7-9
CDR3 protein: CASSIDRWDPETQYF; J gene: TRBJ2-5; V gene: TRBV19
CDR3 protein: CAISGRGSGTGSGQFF; J gene: TRBJ2-1; V gene: TRBV10-3
CDR3 protein: CASSYNPNTEAFF; J gene: TRBJ1-1; V gene: TRBV7-9
CDR3 protein: CSAPGEGYEQYF; J gene: TRBJ2-7; V gene: TRBV29-1
CDR3 protein: CASSLRVPGAAGPYNEQFF; J gene: TRBJ2-1; V gene: TRBV5-1
CDR3 protein: CASSAANYGYTF; J gene: TRBJ1-2; V gene: TRBV25-1
CDR3 protein: CASSYWTGHLGTEAFF; J gene: TRBJ1-1; V gene: TRBV6-5
CDR3 protein: CASSQGTGVTDTQYF; J gene: TRBJ2-3; V gene: TRBV4-3
CDR3 protein: CSAQGGSSPDTQYF; J gene: TRBJ2-3; V gene: TRBV29-1
CDR3 protein: CASSFVVTGGVEDTQYF; J gene: TRBJ2-3; V gene: TRBV7-9
CDR3 protein: CASSWVWGGELFF; J gene: TRBJ2-2; V gene: TRBV7-8
CDR3 protein: CASRPTQGAGYEQYF; J gene: TRBJ2-7; V gene: TRBV28
CDR3 protein: CSATTSGYYEQYF; J gene: TRBJ2-7; V gene: TRBV20-1
CDR3 protein: CASSSSGTGSSYEQYF; J gene: TRBJ2-7; V gene: TRBV6-5
CDR3 protein: CSAPSVSGRARTDTQYF; J gene: TRBJ2-3; V gene: TRBV29-1
CDR3 protein: CASSLVESGTGLHEQFF; J gene: TRBJ2-1; V gene: TRBV7-2
CDR3 protein: CAWGAGGSYNEQFF; J gene: TRBJ2-1; V gene: TRBV6-1
CDR3 protein: CASSPGRLEGGEQFF; J gene: TRBJ2-1; V gene: TRBV7-3
CDR3 protein: CATSRDDRTINTEAFF; J gene: TRBJ1-1; V gene: TRBV15
CDR3 protein: CSARSYEQYF; J gene: TRBJ2-7; V gene: TRBV20-1
CDR3 protein: CASSQGGGPYEQYF; J gene: TRBJ2-7; V gene: TRBV4-3
CDR3 protein: CASSGRTANTEAFF; J gene: TRBJ1-1; V gene: TRBV7-8
CDR3 protein: CSASNGLDNEQFF; J gene: TRBJ2-1; V gene: TRBV20-1
CDR3 protein: CASSRSGGGYTF; J gene: TRBJ1-2; V gene: TRBV7-2
CDR3 protein: CASSLRESYGYTF; J gene: TRBJ1-2; V gene: TRBV5-1
CDR3 protein: CSGSAGGGYEQYF; J gene: TRBJ2-7; V gene: TRBV29-1
CDR3 protein: CSARATIDSAGYNEQFF; J gene: TRBJ2-1; V gene: TRBV20-1
CDR3 protein: CSAKPLNTQYF; J gene: TRBJ2-3; V gene: TRBV20-1
CDR3 protein: CASSRPVGTGDNEQFF; J gene: TRBJ2-1; V gene: TRBV3-1
CDR3 protein: CAWSWGEGYTF; J gene: TRBJ1-2; V gene: TRBV30
CDR3 protein: CSVTPDGIYNEQFF; J gene: TRBJ2-1; V gene: TRBV29-1
CDR3 protein: CSARLASAGELFF; J gene: TRBJ2-2; V gene: TRBV20-1
CDR3 protein: CASSQGNPRAEAFF; J gene: TRBJ1-1; V gene: TRBV4-3
CDR3 protein: CASSLNSGTPPPEQFF; J gene: TRBJ2-1; V gene: TRBV11-1
CDR3 protein: CARQQGYEQYF; J gene: TRBJ2-7; V gene: TRBV30
CDR3 protein: CASSSSRGSLNTGELFF; J gene: TRBJ2-2; V gene: TRBV5-1
CDR3 protein: CSAPLAASTDTQYF; J gene: TRBJ2-3; V gene: TRBV20-1
CDR3 protein: CSVVTSGPYEQYF; J gene: TRBJ2-7; V gene: TRBV29-1
CDR3 protein: CASSLVSTRGEQFF; J gene: TRBJ2-1; V gene: TRBV5-1
CDR3 protein: CASSLDRESYEQYF; J gene: TRBJ2-7; V gene: TRBV7-2
CDR3 protein: CSASQQGGQPQHF; J gene: TRBJ1-5; V gene: TRBV20-1
CDR3 protein: CASSFHRTGANTGELFF; J gene: TRBJ2-2; V gene: TRBV7-8
CDR3 protein: CSVRLSQETQYF; J gene: TRBJ2-5; V gene: TRBV29-1